Below, 28 T cell receptor beta chains from the same sample are listed, as sequenced in a study of blood T cell repertoires in COVID-19. The assay was immunoSEQ multiplex PCR, and TCRdb's table has in-frame clones only and misses some. Of 28,000 or so clones listed, over 75% are singletons. The sequenced sample was peripheral blood. The receptors were sampled from a woman between 50 and 59 years old with active COVID-19.

V is TRBV18 and J is TRBJ2-1; no definite D call. Germline values: CDR1 KGHSH, CDR2 LQKENI. V was shortened by 1 base and J by 2 bases, with 15 bases between the two germline ends. The length of the CDR3 is 17 residues. The CDR3 reads CASSPRYEENAYNEQFF. The CDR3 region has the DNA TGTGCCAGCTCACCACGATACGAGGAGAATGCCTACAATGAGCAGTTCTTC.

The table lists this clone with a count of one. The chain couples TRBV5-1 to TRBJ2-2, with 8 bases aligning to TRBD2. CDR1 is SGHRS and CDR2 is YFSETQ in the germline V gene. The V and J ends lost 0 bases and 5 bases, in that order; junction bases with no gene match: 6. This CDR3 contains 16 residues. The CDR3 spells CASSLEAGVRTGELFF. The DNA of the CDR3 is TGCGCCAGCAGCTTGGAAGCGGGAGTTAGGACCGGGGAGCTGTTTTTT.

The chain is built from TRBV5-1 and TRBJ2-5; D perhaps matches TRBD1 (5 bases). The germline V gene has CDR1 SGHRS and CDR2 YFSETQ. This CDR3 contains 13 residues. Between the trimmed V and J ends, which lost 5 bases and 5 bases, there was a span of 13 bases. As DNA, the CDR3 is TGCGCCAGCAGTGACCAGGGTTGGGAGACCCAGTACTTC. Encoded protein: CASSDQGWETQYF.

The chain links TRBV7-6 to TRBJ2-3; 12 positions match TRBD2. Germline trimming cut 5 bases from V and 0 bases from J; bases unmatched to any gene: 9. CDR3 size: 18 residues. Germline CDR1 and CDR2: SGHVS and FNYEAQ. CDR3 region: CASSRGTSGLLSTDTQYF. The CDR3 DNA is TGTGCCAGCAGCCGGGGGACTAGCGGGTTGTTAAGCACAGATACGCAGTATTTT.

This chain connects TRBV19 to TRBJ1-3, with D unresolved. The CDR3 contains 16 residues. CDR1 and CDR2 (germline): LNHDA, SQIVND (reference sequence). V was clipped by 3 bases and J by 0 bases, with 12 bases between them. The CDR3 sequence is CASSIRGVNSGNTIYF. CDR3 coding DNA: TGTGCCAGTAGTATTCGCGGAGTTAACTCTGGAAACACCATATATTTT.

The chain combines TRBV28 with TRBJ2-2; maybe TRBD2 (6 bases). The CDR3 is 16 residues long. Trimming left V 6 bases short and J 2 bases short, with 16 bases between. The germline V gene has CDR1 MDHEN and CDR2 SYDVKM. CDR3 sequence: CASRLPGLLNTGELFF. In DNA, the CDR3 is TGTGCCAGCAGGCTACCGGGACTTCTTAACACCGGGGAGCTGTTTTTT.

This chain joins TRBV10-1 and TRBJ2-2; D remains ambiguous. The CDR3 is 14 amino acids. Trimming left V 3 bases short and J 6 bases short, with 11 bases between. CDR1 and CDR2 (germline): WNHNN, SYGVQD (reference sequence). The CDR3: CASSDFLVPGELFF. The CDR3 nucleotides read TGCGCCAGCAGTGATTTCTTAGTTCCCGGGGAGCTGTTTTTT.

The J gene is TRBJ2-1, the V gene TRBV9, with D unclear. V lost 3 bases to trimming and J lost 4 bases, with 14 bases between them. The CDR3 contains 15 residues. Germline CDR1 SGDLS, CDR2 YYNGEE. This CDR3 reads CASSGLVTGYNEQFF. The CDR3 DNA follows: TGTGCCAGCAGCGGTTTAGTTACCGGTTACAATGAGCAGTTCTTC.

This clone is a singleton in its sample. The rearrangement links TRBV5-5 to TRBJ2-3; D might be TRBD2 (5 bases). Per germline, CDR1 SGHKS and CDR2 YYEKEE (reference sequence). CDR3 size: 13 residues. V was clipped by 4 bases and J by 5 bases, with 11 bases between them. CDR3 in DNA: TGTGCCAGCAGCCTCGTGGCGGGAGATACGCAGTATTTT. It encodes CASSLVAGDTQYF. Variable domain in full (rest from reference TRBV5-5 and TRBJ2-3): DAGVTQSPTHLIKTRGQQVTLRCSPISGHKSVSWYQQVLGQGPQFIFQYYEKEERGRGNFPDRFSARQFPNYSSELNVNALLLGDSALYLCASSLVAGDTQYFGPGTRLTVL.

This clone appeared a few times. The gene calls are TRBV28 and TRBJ2-7, with D perhaps TRBD2 (5 bases). The V and J ends lost 6 bases and 7 bases respectively, with 16 bases between them. The CDR3 length is 13 residues. Germline V lookup: CDR1 MDHEN, CDR2 SYDVKM. The chain's CDR3 is CASSLTRFGEQYF. The DNA for the CDR3 is TGTGCCAGCAGCCTCACTAGATTTGGGGAGCAGTACTTC.

J is TRBJ2-7 and V is TRBV15, with TRBD2 matching over 8 bases. The V gene end was trimmed by 2 bases and the J gene end by 1 base; junction bases not matched to a gene: 4. Germline values: CDR1 LNHNV, CDR2 YYDKDF (reference sequence). This CDR3 contains 15 residues. In DNA, the CDR3 is TGTGCCACCAGCAGAACTAGCGGTGGGTCCTACGAGCAGTACTTC. Translated, it gives CATSRTSGGSYEQYF.

The rearrangement uses TRBV11-2 and TRBJ2-7; 8 bases fit TRBD2. Losses at the gene ends were 0 bases for V and 5 bases for J; bases not matched to a gene: 12. The CDR3 spans 17 residues. The germline CDR1 and CDR2 sequences are SGHAT and FQNNGV. The CDR3 is CASSLDGGSGSRNEQYF. In DNA, the CDR3 is TGTGCCAGCAGCTTAGATGGGGGCAGCGGGAGTCGGAACGAGCAGTACTTC.

The chain joins TRBV5-6 to TRBJ1-6; D ambiguous. The V gene's germline CDR1 is SGHDT and CDR2 YYEEEE. Between the trimmed V and J ends, which lost 4 bases and 3 bases, there was a span of 17 bases. CDR3 length equals 17 residues. In DNA form, the CDR3 reads TGTGCCAGCAGCCCCACGGTGAGGGAAGACTATAATTCACCCCTCCACTTT. Translated: CASSPTVREDYNSPLHF. Filled out from reference TRBV5-6 and TRBJ1-6, the complete variable domain reads DAGVTQSPTHLIKTRGQQVTLRCSPKSGHDTVSWYQQALGQGPQFIFQYYEEEERQRGNFPDRFSGHQFPNYSSELNVNALLLGDSALYLCASSPTVREDYNSPLHFGNGTRLTVT.

This sequence joins TRBV6-6 and TRBJ1-3; 12 bases line up with TRBD1. The germline CDR1 and CDR2 sequences are MNHNY and SVGAGI (reference sequence). With 6 bases clipped from V and 4 bases from J, the junction kept 7 bases outside the gene matches. The CDR3 length is 16 residues. This CDR3 is CASRRDRGLGGNTIYF. CDR3 coding DNA: TGTGCCAGCAGGCGGGACAGGGGGCTAGGAGGAAACACCATATATTTT.

The V call is TRBV18, the J call TRBJ1-2, with D tentatively TRBD1 (5 bases). The germline CDR1 and CDR2 sequences are KGHSH and LQKENI. The V end was cut by 3 bases, the J end by 5 bases, with 22 bases between. This CDR3 region has 17 residues. The CDR3 DNA sequence: TGTGCCAGCTCACCGGGGGGAACTGGACCCGCTGAGTATGGCTACACCTTC. It encodes CASSPGGTGPAEYGYTF.

The genes are TRBV6-1 and TRBJ1-5, with D hard to call. The germline V gene has CDR1 MNHNS and CDR2 SASEGT. Trimming removed 3 bases at V and 7 bases at J, with 13 bases between. This CDR3 is 14 amino acids long. This CDR3 reads CASSDGGRGQPQHF. DNA for the CDR3: TGTGCCAGCAGTGACGGAGGGCGAGGGCAGCCCCAGCATTTT.

The chain links TRBV5-6 to TRBJ1-6, with D hard to call. There are 16 residues in the CDR3. Trimming shortened V by 0 bases and J by 0 bases, and 7 bases separated the two germline ends. From germline, CDR1 is SGHDT and CDR2 YYEEEE. The CDR3 nucleotides read TGTGCCAGCAGCTTGGCACAGAGCTCCTATAATTCACCCCTCCACTTT. As protein: CASSLAQSSYNSPLHF.

This chain joins TRBV5-1 and TRBJ2-3; 8 bases align to TRBD2. Germline V CDR1 and CDR2: SGHRS, YFSETQ. V trimming: 4 bases; J trimming: 0 bases; junction bases outside the gene matches: 7. This CDR3 contains 16 residues. This chain's CDR3 is CASSREGRSSTDTQYF. In DNA form, the CDR3 reads TGCGCCAGCAGCCGGGAGGGCAGGTCTAGCACAGATACGCAGTATTTT.

The chain carries TRBV6-2 or TRBV6-3 and TRBJ2-1, with D possibly matching TRBD1 (6 bases). The CDR3 is made up of 16 amino acids. Germline CDR1 MNHEY, CDR2 SVGEGT. V lost 2 bases and J lost 2, with 13 bases in between. The CDR3 is CASSYRAGAAYNEQFF. The CDR3 nucleotides are TGTGCCAGCAGTTACCGTGCAGGGGCGGCCTACAATGAGCAGTTCTTC.

The J gene is TRBJ1-2, the V gene TRBV30, with D possibly TRBD1 on 6 matching bases. The CDR3 runs 12 residues. The V gene's germline CDR1 is GTSNPN and CDR2 SVGIG (reference sequence). Trimming removed 0 bases from V and 10 bases from J, with 12 bases in between. CDR3 sequence reads: CAWSVSDRLYTF. CDR3 nucleotides: TGTGCCTGGAGTGTCTCGGACAGACTCTACACCTTC.

This clone occurred once. The chain recombines TRBV5-1 with TRBJ2-4; 9 nucleotides match TRBD1. V gave up 2 bases and J gave up 6 bases; unmatched junction bases: 9. Germline CDR1 reads SGHRS; CDR2 reads YFSETQ. The CDR3 sequence is 16 residues long. The CDR3 coding sequence is TGCGCCAGCAGCTTCCAGCCGGGACAGGGACGAAACATTCAGTACTTC. Translating it yields CASSFQPGQGRNIQYF.

The chain combines TRBV5-1 with TRBJ2-3, with 7 bases matching TRBD2. Germline CDR1 reads SGHRS; CDR2 reads YFSETQ. J lost 3 bases, V lost 1 base, and 2 bases had no gene match. The CDR3 extends over 14 amino acids. The CDR3 loop is CASSLWGGTDTQYF. The CDR3 DNA reads as TGCGCCAGCAGCTTGTGGGGGGGTACAGATACGCAGTATTTT.

The chain uses TRBV9 and TRBJ2-2; possible D gene TRBD2, 5 bases. The germline CDR1 and CDR2 sequences are SGDLS and YYNGEE. The CDR3 consists of 13 residues. Between the trimmed V and J ends, which lost 4 bases and 7 bases, there was a span of 11 bases. In DNA form, the CDR3 reads TGTGCCAGCAGCCCCCGGGGAAACGGGGAGCTGTTTTTT. Protein sequence: CASSPRGNGELFF.

The genes are TRBV28 and TRBJ1-1, with a possible D match to TRBD1 (5 bases). V was clipped by 6 bases and J by 0 bases, with 11 bases between them. The germline V gene has CDR1 MDHEN and CDR2 SYDVKM. CDR3 length: 14 amino acids. The CDR3 sequence: CASSSTVMNTEAFF. CDR3 nucleotide sequence: TGTGCCAGCAGCTCGACAGTCATGAACACTGAAGCTTTCTTT.

V is TRBV2 and J is TRBJ1-3, with D perhaps TRBD1 (6 bases). Trimming left V 3 bases short and J 1 base short, with 13 bases between. The CDR3 length is 16 residues. The germline V gene encodes CDR1 SNHLY and CDR2 FYNNEI. In DNA, the CDR3 is TGTGCCAGCAGTGATCTGCCAGGGGCTTCTGGAAACACCATATATTTT. Translation: CASSDLPGASGNTIYF.

The chain uses TRBV10-1 and TRBJ2-3; 10 nucleotides match TRBD2. Germline V gene sequence: CDR1 WNHNN, CDR2 SYGVQD (reference sequence). After removal of 4 bases from V and 4 bases from J, the junction contained 2 bases not matched to a gene. The CDR3 spans 14 residues. CDR3 sequence: CASSALAGADTQYF. The CDR3 region has the DNA TGCGCCAGCAGTGCCCTAGCGGGAGCAGATACGCAGTATTTT.

The gene calls are TRBV21-1 and TRBJ2-2; the table's TRBD1 call for D was not verified on the DNA. TRBV21-1 is listed as a pseudogene. This CDR3 has 19 residues. The CDR3 DNA is TGTGCCAGCAGCAAGGCCGTGTACCGAGGACAGATGAACACCGGGGAGCTGTTTTTT. Encoded protein: CASSKAVYRGQMNTGELFF.

V gene TRBV6-6 combines with J gene TRBJ1-5; D possibly corresponds to TRBD1 (6 bases). Germline values: CDR1 MNHNY, CDR2 SVGAGI (reference sequence). This CDR3 comprises 15 residues. The V end lost 2 bases, the J end lost 1 base, and 9 bases lay between the germline ends. CDR3 nucleotide sequence: TGTGCCAGCAGTTACACCAGGGGCAGCAATCAGCCCCAGCATTTT. This encodes CASSYTRGSNQPQHF.